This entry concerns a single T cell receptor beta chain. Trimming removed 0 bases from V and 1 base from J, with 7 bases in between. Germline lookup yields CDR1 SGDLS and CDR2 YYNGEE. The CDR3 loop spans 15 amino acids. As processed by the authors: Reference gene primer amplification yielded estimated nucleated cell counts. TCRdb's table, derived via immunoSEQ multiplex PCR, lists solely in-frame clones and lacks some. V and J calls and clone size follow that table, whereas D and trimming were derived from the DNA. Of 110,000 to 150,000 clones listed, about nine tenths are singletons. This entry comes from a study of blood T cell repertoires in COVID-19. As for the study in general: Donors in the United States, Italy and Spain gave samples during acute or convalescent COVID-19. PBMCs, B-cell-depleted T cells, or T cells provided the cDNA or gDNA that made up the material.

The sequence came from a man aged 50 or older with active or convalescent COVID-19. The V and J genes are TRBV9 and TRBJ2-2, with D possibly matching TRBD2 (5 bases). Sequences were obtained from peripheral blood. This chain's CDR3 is CASSVGSGNTGELFF. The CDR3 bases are TGTGCCAGCAGCGTAGGGAGCGGGAACACCGGGGAGCTGTTTTTT.